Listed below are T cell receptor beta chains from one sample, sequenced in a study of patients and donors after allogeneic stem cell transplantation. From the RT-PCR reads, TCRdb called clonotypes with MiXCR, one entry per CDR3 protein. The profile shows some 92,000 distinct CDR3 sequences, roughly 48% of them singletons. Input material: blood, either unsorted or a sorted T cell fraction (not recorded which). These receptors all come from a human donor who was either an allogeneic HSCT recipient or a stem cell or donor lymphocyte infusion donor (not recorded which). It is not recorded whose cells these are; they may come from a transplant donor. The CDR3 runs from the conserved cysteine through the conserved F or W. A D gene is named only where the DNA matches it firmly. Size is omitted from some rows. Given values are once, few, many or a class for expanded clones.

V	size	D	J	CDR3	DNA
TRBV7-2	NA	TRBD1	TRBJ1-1	CASSKGGQESEAFF	TGTGCCAGCAGCAAGGGGGGACAGGAGTCTGAAGCTTTCTTT
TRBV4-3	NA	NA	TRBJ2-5	CASSQDWRETQYF	TGCGCCAGCAGCCAGGACTGGCGTGAGACCCAGTACTTC
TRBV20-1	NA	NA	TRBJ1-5	CSAREAEGNQPQHF	TGCAGTGCTAGAGAGGCGGAAGGCAATCAGCCCCAGCATTTT
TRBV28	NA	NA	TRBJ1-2	CASSLPARGYTF	TGTGCCAGCAGTTTACCGGCGAGGGGCTACACCTTC
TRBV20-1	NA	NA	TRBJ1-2	CSANYAYGYTF	TGCAGTGCTAACTATGCCTATGGCTACACCTTC
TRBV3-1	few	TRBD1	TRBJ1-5	CASSPGTGGGQPQHF	TGTGCCAGCAGCCCCGGGACAGGGGGCGGTCAGCCCCAGCATTTT
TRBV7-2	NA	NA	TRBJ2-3	CASSSSRESDTQYF	TGTGCCAGCAGTTCAAGCAGGGAATCAGATACGCAGTATTTT
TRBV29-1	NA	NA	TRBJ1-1	CSVDGRIAMNTEAFF	TGCAGCGTTGACGGGCGTATCGCTATGAACACTGAAGCTTTCTTT
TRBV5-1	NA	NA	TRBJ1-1	CASSEGTLNTEAFF	TGCGCCAGCAGCGAGGGGACGTTGAACACTGAAGCTTTCTTT
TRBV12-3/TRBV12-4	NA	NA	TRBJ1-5	CASSLNQPQHF	TGTGCCAGCAGTTTAAATCAGCCCCAGCATTTT
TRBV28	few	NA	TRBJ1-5	CASSFFRDSNQPQHF	TGTGCCAGCAGTTTTTTTCGCGATAGCAATCAGCCCCAGCATTTT